These 26 T cell receptor beta chains originate from one sample sequenced in a study of CD4 T cells in relation to SARS-CoV-2 and coronaviruses. These receptors have no identified antigens. Before the COVID-19 pandemic, during about 2011-2019, CD4+ T cells were taken from unexposed donors. CD4+ T cells were isolated from the cells after about nine days of culture. TCRdb's table, derived via immunoSEQ multiplex PCR, lists solely in-frame clones and lacks some. The table shows more than 15,000 clones, with around 75% occurring only once. Sequences were obtained from CD4+ T cells from PBMCs, cultured in vitro. These receptor sequences come from a human donor in good health.

This chain connects TRBV7-3 to TRBJ2-5; 14 bases map to TRBD2. V gave up 5 bases and J gave up 2 bases; unmatched junction bases: 7. The germline V gene has CDR1 SGHTA and CDR2 FQGTGA. The CDR3 is made up of 17 amino acids. Here the CDR3 DNA reads TGTGCCAGCAGCGTGGGACTAGCGGGAGATGGTCAAGAGACCCAGTACTTC. It codes for CASSVGLAGDGQETQYF.

The rearrangement joins TRBV7-2 to TRBJ2-1; D possibly corresponds to TRBD2 (6 bases). Germline-derived CDR1 and CDR2 are SGHTA and FQGNSA. Trimming left V 1 base short and J 5 bases short, with 6 bases between. This CDR3 is 13 amino acids long. The CDR3 nucleotides are TGTGCCAGCAGCTTAGGGACTAACAATGAGCAGTTCTTC. This translates into CASSLGTNNEQFF. Variable domain in full (rest from reference TRBV7-2 and TRBJ2-1): GAGVSQSPSNKVTEKGKDVELRCDPISGHTALYWYRQSLGQGLEFLIYFQGNSAPDKSGLPSDRFSAERTGGSVSTLTIQRTQQEDSAVYLCASSLGTNNEQFFGPGTRLTVL.

V usage is TRBV6-5 and J usage is TRBJ2-7; TRBD1 aligns across 8 bases. V was clipped by 6 bases and J by 2 bases; unmatched bases: 3. Germline CDR1 MNHEY, CDR2 SVGAGI. The CDR3 is made up of 13 amino acids. The CDR3 protein is CASSIQGAYEQYF. CDR3 in DNA: TGTGCCAGCAGCATACAGGGGGCCTACGAGCAGTACTTC.

This clone was detected only a few times. The V call is TRBV6-5, the J call TRBJ2-2; 8 bases agree with TRBD1. The germline V gene has CDR1 MNHEY and CDR2 SVGAGI. V gave up 7 bases and J gave up 6 bases; unmatched junction bases: 10. The CDR3 extends over 15 amino acids. The DNA for the CDR3 is TGTGCCAGCACCACAGGACAGGGATGGGCCGGGGAGCTGTTTTTT. It yields the protein CASTTGQGWAGELFF.

This chain connects TRBV6-2 or TRBV6-3 to TRBJ2-7, with 15 bases identical to TRBD2. The V segment lost 5 bases and the J segment 1 base; nucleotides outside the gene matches: 6. CDR1 is MNHEY, CDR2 SVGEGT, per germline. The CDR3 loop spans 17 amino acids. The CDR3 protein is CASSTGTSGRLSYEQYF. CDR3 coding DNA: TGTGCCAGCAGTACTGGGACTAGCGGGAGGTTGTCCTACGAGCAGTACTTC.

J is TRBJ2-5 and V is TRBV12-3 or TRBV12-4; D is unclear. The V and J ends lost 4 bases and 5 bases respectively, with 11 bases between them. The CDR3 runs to 13 residues. DNA for the CDR3: TGTGCCAGCAGTTATTGGCTCAGGGAGACCCAGTACTTC. This gives the protein CASSYWLRETQYF.

The genes are TRBV29-1 and TRBJ1-2; D perhaps matches TRBD1 (6 bases). Deletions cut 7 bases from V and 2 bases from J, with 23 bases between. The CDR3 spans 16 residues. The germline CDR1 and CDR2 sequences are SQVTM and ANQGSEA. The CDR3 bases are TGCAGCGCCCCCACCGGGACATTAGACGTAAACTATGGCTACACCTTC. This gives the protein CSAPTGTLDVNYGYTF.

This clone was seen more than once but under ten times. The chain is built from TRBV5-1 and TRBJ1-6, with D possibly being TRBD1 (5 bases). The CDR3 length is 15 residues. Trimming left V 4 bases short and J 6 bases short, with 14 bases between. Germline lookup yields CDR1 SGHRS and CDR2 YFSETQ. CDR3 amino acids: CASSGGTDLNSPLHF. The CDR3 DNA is TGCGCCAGCAGCGGCGGGACGGACCTTAATTCACCCCTCCACTTT.

The chain uses TRBV7-2 and TRBJ2-3, with D maybe TRBD1 (5 bases). The CDR3 covers 15 residues. The V gene's germline CDR1 is SGHTA and CDR2 FQGNSA. Trimming took off 3 bases at V and 0 bases at J, with 10 bases between the two ends. The CDR3 region is CASSFSQGSTDTQYF. The CDR3 nucleotides are TGTGCCAGCAGCTTCAGTCAGGGTAGCACAGATACGCAGTATTTT. The entire variable domain, with the rest obtained from reference TRBV7-2 and TRBJ2-3, is as follows: GAGVSQSPSNKVTEKGKDVELRCDPISGHTALYWYRQSLGQGLEFLIYFQGNSAPDKSGLPSDRFSAERTGGSVSTLTIQRTQQEDSAVYLCASSFSQGSTDTQYFGPGTRLTVL.

This clone was observed once. The chain couples TRBV5-1 to TRBJ1-2, with D hard to call. V gave up 0 bases and J gave up 6 bases, with 12 bases separating them. The CDR3 sequence is 14 residues long. In germline, CDR1 is SGHRS, CDR2 YFSETQ. CDR3 in DNA: TGCGCCAGCAGCTTGGCCGGGAGGCCCGATGGCTACACCTTC. The encoded protein is CASSLAGRPDGYTF.

The genes are TRBV6-6 and TRBJ1-2; 9 bases are a match to TRBD1. CDR3 size: 14 residues. V dropped 7 bases and J dropped 6; count of bases not matched to a gene: 9. Germline loops: CDR1 MNHNY, CDR2 SVGAGI (reference sequence). Here the CDR3 DNA reads TGTGCCAGCACCATAGGGACAGGGTTTAATGGCTACACCTTC. It is translated as CASTIGTGFNGYTF.

This clone came up a few times. The chain links TRBV7-2 to TRBJ1-1; D unclear. Per the germline V gene, CDR1 is SGHTA and CDR2 is FQGNSA. Trimming took off 1 base at V and 3 bases at J, with 6 bases between the two ends. The CDR3 loop spans 13 amino acids. The DNA for the CDR3 is TGTGCCAGCAGCTTAGTACAGTACACTGAAGCTTTCTTT. Protein: CASSLVQYTEAFF.

The CDR3 sequence: CASSPTDQGAKNIQYF. The CDR3 DNA is TGTGCCAGCAGCCCGACGGACCAGGGGGCCAAAAACATTCAGTACTTC. This chain connects TRBV5-4 to TRBJ2-4; D might be TRBD1 (6 bases). The ends were cut back, 4 bases at V and 1 base at J, with 15 bases in the middle. CDR3 length: 16 amino acids. Germline V lookup: CDR1 SGHNT, CDR2 YYREEE (reference sequence).

This clone was found a few times. The J gene is TRBJ1-1, the V gene TRBV4-1; perhaps TRBD1 as D (5 bases). This CDR3 has 14 residues. From germline, CDR1 is MGHRA and CDR2 YSYEKL. The V end lost 1 base, the J end lost 8 bases, and 14 bases lay between the germline ends. The CDR3 DNA sequence: TGCGCCAGCAGCCAAGCCGGGGCAGGCAGAGAAGCTTTCTTT. It yields the protein CASSQAGAGREAFF.

The rearrangement uses TRBV6-2 or TRBV6-3 and TRBJ2-1, with D perhaps matching TRBD1 or TRBD2 (5 bases each). CDR3 length: 13 residues. CDR1 is MNHEY, CDR2 SVGEGT, per germline. Trimming pared 6 bases from V and 3 bases from J, leaving 9 bases between. DNA for the CDR3: TGTGCCAGCAGCAGGGACCGCTACAATGAGCAGTTCTTC. Residues: CASSRDRYNEQFF.

V gene TRBV18 combines with J gene TRBJ2-7; D may be TRBD1 (5 bases). CDR1 is KGHSH, CDR2 LQKENI, per germline. Trimming stripped 1 base from V and 0 bases from J, with 7 bases between. The CDR3 is 14 residues long. In DNA, the CDR3 is TGTGCCAGCTCACCACGGGGCAACTCCTACGAGCAGTACTTC. Translated: CASSPRGNSYEQYF.

The chain is built from TRBV6-2 or TRBV6-3 and TRBJ2-1; no firm D call. Germline V CDR1 and CDR2: MNHEY, SVGEGT. The CDR3 runs 14 residues. V gave up 0 bases and J gave up 10 bases, with 13 bases separating them. In nucleotides, the CDR3 is TGTGCCAGCAGTTACTCGAACCCACTTGCCGAGCAGTTCTTC. Protein: CASSYSNPLAEQFF.

This rearrangement joins TRBV11-2 to TRBJ1-2; 9 positions agree with TRBD1. This CDR3 contains 14 residues. The ends lost 5 bases at V and 7 bases at J; junction bases unmatched: 8. Germline V gene data show CDR1 as SGHAT and CDR2 as FQNNGV. CDR3 in amino acids: CASSPAGTGSGYTF. CDR3 coding DNA: TGTGCCAGCAGCCCGGCCGGGACAGGGTCTGGCTACACCTTC.

The table lists this clone with a few counts. V gene TRBV19 combines with J gene TRBJ2-2; maybe TRBD1 (6 bases). The V and J ends lost 5 bases and 5 bases respectively, with 12 bases between them. The CDR3 is 14 residues long. Germline CDR1 LNHDA, CDR2 SQIVND (reference sequence). The CDR3 is CASSVTGGTGELFF. The DNA of the CDR3 is TGTGCCAGTAGTGTGACAGGTGGAACCGGGGAGCTGTTTTTT.

The chain combines TRBV4-3 with TRBJ2-1; TRBD2 is a possible D gene (6 bases). This CDR3 comprises 16 residues. Germline V gene lookup returns CDR1 LGHNA and CDR2 YSLEER. With 2 bases removed from V and 6 bases from J, the gap between germline ends came to 17 bases. The DNA of the CDR3 is TGCGCCAGCAGCCAAAACCCAACTAGCTTCGGCAATGAGCAGTTCTTC. It is translated as CASSQNPTSFGNEQFF.

This clone was counted a few times. This chain uses TRBV4-2 with TRBJ2-7; 9 bases fit TRBD2. V shed 0 bases and J 0 bases; nucleotides not matched to a gene: 9. The CDR3 runs 18 residues. Germline V lookup: CDR1 LGHNA, CDR2 YNFKEQ. The CDR3 DNA is TGTGCCAGCAGCCAAGATCGCGGAGCGGGGGGCATCTCCTACGAGCAGTACTTC. Translation: CASSQDRGAGGISYEQYF.

This clone came up once. This CDR3 is CASSKQGHMNTEAFF. The CDR3 DNA sequence: TGTGCCAGCAGTAAGCAGGGACACATGAACACTGAAGCTTTCTTT. V is TRBV6-1 and J is TRBJ1-1; maybe TRBD1 (6 bases). Germline V gene data show CDR1 as MNHNS and CDR2 as SASEGT. V lost 5 bases and J 0 bases, leaving 13 bases between the germline ends. This CDR3 comprises 15 residues.

This clone appeared a single time. The chain joins TRBV5-1 to TRBJ1-1; 7 bases line up with TRBD1. The V segment lost 4 bases and the J segment 4 bases; nucleotides outside the gene matches: 10. The CDR3 loop spans 15 amino acids. Germline lookup yields CDR1 SGHRS and CDR2 YFSETQ. The CDR3 sequence is CASSTRQGPGTEAFF. CDR3 coding DNA: TGCGCCAGCAGCACGAGACAGGGACCGGGCACTGAAGCTTTCTTT.

This clone came up once. The chain has TRBV4-2 and TRBJ2-7; no definite D call. Germline V gene data show CDR1 as LGHNA and CDR2 as YNFKEQ. CDR3 size: 15 residues. Trimming took 1 base from V and 4 from J, leaving 14 bases between them. Here the CDR3 DNA reads TGTGCCAGCAGCCAAGGACCTGGCGACGGGTACGAGCAGTACTTC. Its translation: CASSQGPGDGYEQYF.

This clone showed up just a few times. The J gene is TRBJ1-1, the V gene TRBV2; D not resolved. This CDR3 region has 13 residues. V gave up 6 bases and J gave up 5 bases, with 13 bases separating them. Germline assignment: CDR1 SNHLY and CDR2 FYNNEI. Here the CDR3 reads CASRLDRRTEAFF. DNA for the CDR3: TGTGCCAGCAGACTAGACCGGCGGACTGAAGCTTTCTTT.

J is TRBJ1-2 and V is TRBV5-1; 9 nucleotides line up with TRBD1. Germline V gene lookup returns CDR1 SGHRS and CDR2 YFSETQ. J gave up 6 bases and V 6 bases, and 9 bases lay outside the gene matches. The CDR3 is 14 residues long. CDR3 coding DNA: TGCGCCAGCACCCAGGAAACAGGGGGCCATGGCTACACCTTC. It translates to CASTQETGGHGYTF. The whole variable domain, remainder taken from reference TRBV5-1 and TRBJ1-2, is KAGVTQTPRYLIKTRGQQVTLSCSPISGHRSVSWYQQTPGQGLQFLFEYFSETQRNKGNFPGRFSGRQFSNSRSEMNVSTLELGDSALYLCASTQETGGHGYTFGSGTRLTVV.